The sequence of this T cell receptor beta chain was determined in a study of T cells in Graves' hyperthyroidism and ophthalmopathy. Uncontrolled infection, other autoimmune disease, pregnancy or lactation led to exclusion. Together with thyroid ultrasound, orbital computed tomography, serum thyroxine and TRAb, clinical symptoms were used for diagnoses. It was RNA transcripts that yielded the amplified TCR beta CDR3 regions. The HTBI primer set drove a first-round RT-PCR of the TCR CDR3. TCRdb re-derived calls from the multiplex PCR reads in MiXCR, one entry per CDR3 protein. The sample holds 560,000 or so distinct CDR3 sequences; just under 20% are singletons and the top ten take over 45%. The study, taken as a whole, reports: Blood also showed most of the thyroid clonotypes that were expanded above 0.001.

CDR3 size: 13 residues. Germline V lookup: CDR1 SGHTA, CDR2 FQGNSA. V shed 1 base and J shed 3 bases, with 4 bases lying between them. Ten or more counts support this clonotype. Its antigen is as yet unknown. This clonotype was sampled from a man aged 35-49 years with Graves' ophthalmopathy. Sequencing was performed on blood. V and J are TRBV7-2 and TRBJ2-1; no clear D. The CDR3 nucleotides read TGTGCCAGCAGCTTAGAATTCTACAATGAGCAGTTCTTC. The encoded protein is CASSLEFYNEQFF.